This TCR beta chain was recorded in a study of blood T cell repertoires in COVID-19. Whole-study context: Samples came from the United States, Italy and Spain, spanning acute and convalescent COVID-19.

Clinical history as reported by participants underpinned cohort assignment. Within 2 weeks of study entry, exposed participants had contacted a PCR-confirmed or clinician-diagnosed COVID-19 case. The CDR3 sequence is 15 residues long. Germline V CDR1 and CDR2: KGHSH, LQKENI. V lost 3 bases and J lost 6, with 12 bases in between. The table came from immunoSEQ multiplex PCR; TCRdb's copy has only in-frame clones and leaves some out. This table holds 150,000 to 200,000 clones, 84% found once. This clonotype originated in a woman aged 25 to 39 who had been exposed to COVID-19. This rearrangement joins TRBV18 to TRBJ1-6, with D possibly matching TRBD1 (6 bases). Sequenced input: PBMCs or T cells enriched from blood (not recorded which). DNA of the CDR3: TGTGCCAGCTCACCTCTATCAGGGGTTAATTCACCCCTCCACTTT. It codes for CASSPLSGVNSPLHF.